This is a list of T cell receptor beta chains from one sample in a study of radiation and T cells in renal cell carcinoma. The protocol was immunoSEQ multiplex PCR, while the TCRdb copy is restricted to in-frame clones and leaves out a portion. The repertoire includes 150,000 to 190,000 clones, roughly 90% of them detected once, and about an eighth sits in the top ten. Specimen: blood, collected from a patient whose treatment included radiotherapy and nephrectomy. Source of these receptors: a woman aged 50 to 60 with renal cell carcinoma. Both conserved end residues are part of each CDR3. The D gene is left open where the match is weak. The listing skips clone size in some rows; elsewhere it reads once, few, many or a size class.

NA | NA | TRBJ2-7 | TRBV6-6 | TGTGCCAGCAGTTACTCGGAAAACTACGAGCAGTACTTC | CASSYSENYEQYF
NA | NA | TRBJ1-6 | TRBV5-8 | TGTGCCAGCAGCTTTCACCCATTTAATTCACCCCTCCACTTT | CASSFHPFNSPLHF
NA | TRBD1 | TRBJ1-6 | TRBV2 | TGTGCCAGCAGCCCCGGGACAGCTCTTTATTCACCCCTCCACTTT | CASSPGTALYSPLHF
NA | NA | TRBJ2-7 | TRBV29-1 | TGCAGCGTTGCCCGGGGGGCGATGGGGTACGAGCAGTACTTC | CSVARGAMGYEQYF
NA | TRBD1 | TRBJ2-3 | TRBV7-2 | TGTGCCAGCAGCCAGACAGGGGTAGGAGGTACGCAGTATTTT | CASSQTGVGGTQYF
NA | NA | TRBJ1-5 | TRBV5-1 | TGCGCCAGCAGCTTGGAGGTAGATCAGCCCCAGCATTTT | CASSLEVDQPQHF
NA | TRBD1 | TRBJ1-1 | TRBV14 | TGTGCCAGCAGCCACCTTCGGGACAGCCACACTGAAGCTTTCTTT | CASSHLRDSHTEAFF
NA | TRBD1 | TRBJ2-7 | TRBV6-1 | TGTGCCAGCATTGGAGGGACAGGGTTACCCTACGAGCAGTACTTC | CASIGGTGLPYEQYF
few | NA | TRBJ1-2 | TRBV19 | TGTGCCAGTAGTATCACCCCCACCCATCCCTATGGCTACACCTTC | CASSITPTHPYGYTF
NA | NA | TRBJ1-3 | TRBV6-1 | TGTGCCAGCAGCCCCCTCTGGGCTGGAAACACCATATATTTT | CASSPLWAGNTIYF
NA | NA | TRBJ2-3 | TRBV18 | TGTGCCAGCTCCCCCCCGAACACAGATACGCAGTATTTT | CASSPPNTDTQYF
NA | NA | TRBJ1-2 | TRBV29-1 | TGCAGCGTTGAAGATCGGTGGGGGCGAGGGGTAGAGGGCTACACCTTC | CSVEDRWGRGVEGYTF
NA | NA | TRBJ1-2 | TRBV4-2 | TGTGCCAGCAGCCCCGCCACGGGGGCGAACTATGGCTACACCTTC | CASSPATGANYGYTF
NA | NA | TRBJ1-1 | TRBV10-3 | TGTGCCATCAGTCGGACGGAGGGGGTGAACACTGAAGCTTTCTTT | CAISRTEGVNTEAFF
NA | NA | TRBJ1-1 | TRBV5-1 | TGCGCCAGCAGCTTTTATGGGTCCCTGACCACTGAAGCTTTCTTT | CASSFYGSLTTEAFF
NA | NA | TRBJ2-6 | TRBV4-3 | TGCGCCAGCAGCCCCGCAAAAAGACGGTCAGGGGCCTACTCTGGGGCCAACGTCCTGACTTTC | CASSPAKRRSGAYSGANVLTF
once | TRBD1 | TRBJ1-6 | TRBV12-5 | TGTGCTAGTGGTTTGGTACAGGGGGCTTCACCCCTCCACTTT | CASGLVQGASPLHF
NA | TRBD1 | TRBJ1-1 | TRBV6-5 | TGTGCCAGCAGCCAAGCGACAGGGGGCACTGAAGCTTTCTTT | CASSQATGGTEAFF
NA | TRBD1 | TRBJ2-5 | TRBV13 | TGTGCCAGCAGCTTAGCGGGGTGGACAGGAGGAGGAAAGACCCAGTACTTC | CASSLAGWTGGGKTQYF
NA | NA | TRBJ1-1 | TRBV18 | TGTGCCAGCTCACCCAGCGGGGGACACGAAGCTTTCTTT | CASSPSGGHEAFF
NA | NA | TRBJ2-3 | TRBV5-1 | TGCGCCAGCAGCTACGGTGACCAGAGAGATACGCAGTATTTT | CASSYGDQRDTQYF
NA | NA | TRBJ2-5 | TRBV6-4 | TGTGCCAGCAGTGCTGGGCGGGTACAAGAGACCCAGTACTTC | CASSAGRVQETQYF
NA | NA | TRBJ1-1 | TRBV18 | TGTGCCAGCTCGAAGAGGGATGGCGACACTGAAGCTTTCTTT | CASSKRDGDTEAFF
NA | TRBD2 | TRBJ2-1 | TRBV7-9 | TGTGCCAGCAGCCTAGTTAGCGGGGGCGATGAGCAGTTCTTC | CASSLVSGGDEQFF
NA | NA | TRBJ1-1 | TRBV5-6 | TGTGCCAGCAGCTTTCTAGGGCTTACGAACACTGAAGCTTTCTTT | CASSFLGLTNTEAFF
NA | NA | TRBJ2-1 | TRBV12-5 | TGTGCTAGTGGTTTGGTCCCATTGTACAATGAGCAGTTCTTC | CASGLVPLYNEQFF
NA | NA | TRBJ2-3 | TRBV19 | TGTGCCAGTAGTCGGACAATAGCCCTCACAGATACGCAGTATTTT | CASSRTIALTDTQYF
few | TRBD1 | TRBJ2-5 | TRBV6-1 | TGTGCCAGCAGTAACAGGGGGCGGGGAGAGACCCAGTACTTC | CASSNRGRGETQYF
NA | TRBD1 | TRBJ1-2 | TRBV5-1 | TGCGCCAGCAGCCCGGACAGGGGGGCTCGGGGCTACACCTTC | CASSPDRGARGYTF
NA | TRBD2 | TRBJ2-1 | TRBV7-6 | TGTGCCAGCAGCTTAAGCGGGGGGGGTATCTATGAGCAGTTCTTC | CASSLSGGGIYEQFF
NA | TRBD2 | TRBJ2-5 | TRBV5-8 | TGTGCCAGCAGCTTGGGGTTTGGAGCGGGGGGCCAAGAGACCCAGTACTTC | CASSLGFGAGGQETQYF
NA | NA | TRBJ1-2 | TRBV10-3 | TGTGCCATCAGTAGGGGGGCAGGTGACGGCTACACCTTC | CAISRGAGDGYTF
NA | NA | TRBJ1-5 | TRBV6-5 | TGTGCCAGCAGTTACACAGGGAGCAATCAGCCCCAGCATTTT | CASSYTGSNQPQHF
NA | NA | TRBJ2-3 | TRBV6-5 | TGTGCCAGCAGTTACTCGGGGACGGGTATCGGTTATACGCAGTATTTT | CASSYSGTGIGYTQYF
NA | NA | TRBJ2-1 | TRBV7-9 | TGTGCCAGCAGCCCAGGGGCAGTTTACAATGAGCAGTTCTTC | CASSPGAVYNEQFF
NA | TRBD2 | TRBJ2-2 | TRBV10-3 | TGTGCCATCAGTGGGGGTCCGGGACTATTCACCGGGGAGCTGTTTTTT | CAISGGPGLFTGELFF
NA | TRBD1 | TRBJ1-3 | TRBV7-8 | TGTGCCAGCAGCTACGATGGGGGGGCCAGGGGGCGCACCATATATTTT | CASSYDGGARGRTIYF
NA | NA | TRBJ2-3 | TRBV9 | TGTGCCAGCAGCGTAGGGGGTGGTGATACGCAGTATTTT | CASSVGGGDTQYF
NA | TRBD2 | TRBJ2-3 | TRBV7-2 | TGTGCCAGCAGCAAGACTAGCGGGGGTAGCACAGATACGCAGTATTTT | CASSKTSGGSTDTQYF
NA | NA | TRBJ2-3 | TRBV11-2 | TGTGCCAGCAGCTTAATCCTAAAGCCAGATACGCAGTATTTT | CASSLILKPDTQYF